This TCR beta chain appears in the sequencing data of a study of blood T cells in healthy people across ages. The V gene end was trimmed by 2 bases and the J gene end by 2 bases; junction bases not matched to a gene: 9. Germline-derived CDR1 and CDR2 are MGHRA and YSYEKL. This CDR3 region has 17 residues. Whole-study findings and limits: Naive T cell percentage showed a strong correlation with the diversity of TCR beta.

Through a sample-barcoded 5' primer and a J-beta primer mix, a second PCR was run for 7 to 11 cycles. TCRdb redid the calling of the 5' RACE reads with MiXCR, one entry per CDR3 protein. This sample has 500,000 to 600,000 distinct CDR3 sequences, with 25% to 30% found just once. This clonotype was observed a few times. Its antigen is still unknown. The clonotype originates from a woman in her seventies in good health. The chain recombines TRBV4-1 with TRBJ2-3; 8 bases align to TRBD1. What was sequenced was blood. The DNA of the CDR3 is TGCGCCAGCAGCCAATCCTATCGACAGGGGACCACAGATACGCAGTATTTT. It specifies CASSQSYRQGTTDTQYF.